The following is a T cell receptor beta chain sequence with its context. The source of the sample is a study of shared clonotypes between healthy human individuals. The DNA input per sorted-subset replicate PCR was roughly 0.2 ug, corresponding to roughly 30,000 T cell genomes. Method: immunoSEQ multiplex PCR; TCRdb's copy keeps in-frame clones and lacks some. This table holds 950,000 to 1,100,000 clones, 75% to 85% found once. V was clipped by 4 bases and J by 7 bases, with 16 bases between them. Germline V gene sequence: CDR1 MDHEN, CDR2 SYDVKM. This CDR3 contains 14 residues. Naive CD45RA+ and memory CD45RA-negative subsets were split from CD4+ cells.

Sequencing input: memory CD4+ T cells from PBMCs. Sample subset: CD45RA-negative fraction. The source is a man aged 18 to 29 in good health. Some clones in this sample may be carry-over from other donors' samples. The chain recombines TRBV28 with TRBJ1-2, with D possibly matching TRBD1 (6 bases). The CDR3 spells CASSSTGRSSGYTF. CDR3 sequence (DNA): TGTGCCAGCAGTTCCACAGGGCGCAGCAGTGGCTACACCTTC.